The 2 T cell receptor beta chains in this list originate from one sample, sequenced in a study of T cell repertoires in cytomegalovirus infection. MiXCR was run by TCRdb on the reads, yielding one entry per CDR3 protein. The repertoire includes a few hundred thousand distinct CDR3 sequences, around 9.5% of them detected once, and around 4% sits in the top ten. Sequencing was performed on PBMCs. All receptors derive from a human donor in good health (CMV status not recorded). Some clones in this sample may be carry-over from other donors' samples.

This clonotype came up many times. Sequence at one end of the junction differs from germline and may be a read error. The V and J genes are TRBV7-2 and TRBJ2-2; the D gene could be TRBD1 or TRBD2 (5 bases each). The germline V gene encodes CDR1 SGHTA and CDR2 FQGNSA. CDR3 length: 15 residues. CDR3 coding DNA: TGTGCCAGCAGCTTGAGGGGATCGAAAACCGGGGAGCTGTTTTTT. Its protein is CASSLRGSKTGELFF.

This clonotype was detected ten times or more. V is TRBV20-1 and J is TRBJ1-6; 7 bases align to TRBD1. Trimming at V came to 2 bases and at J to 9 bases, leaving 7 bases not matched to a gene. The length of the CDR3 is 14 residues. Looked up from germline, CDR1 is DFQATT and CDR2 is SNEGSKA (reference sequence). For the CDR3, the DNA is TGCAGTGCTAGAAAGGGGGCGCTGGGTTCACCCCTCCACTTT. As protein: CSARKGALGSPLHF.